This TCR beta chain came from a study of blood T cells in healthy people across ages. The draw of peripheral blood yielded roughly 10 milliliters from each donor. A J-beta primer mix and a sample-barcoded 5' primer were used in a second PCR of roughly 6 to 11 cycles. TCRdb fed the 5' RACE reads into MiXCR, producing one record per CDR3 protein. The sample carries 750,000 to 1,000,000 distinct CDR3 sequences, roughly 29% recorded once. The CDR3 runs 16 residues. Germline CDR1 reads DFQATT; CDR2 reads SNEGSKA (reference sequence). The V gene end was trimmed by 4 bases and the J gene end by 7 bases; junction bases not matched to a gene: 8. Whole-study findings and limits: Older age coincided with a roughly linear decline in TCR beta diversity per million T cells.

This clonotype was found a few times. No antigen is known for it. These data also formed part of another study, on T cells of mothers and their children. That paper adds: Donors comprised a few healthy Caucasian mothers plus their six children.

The specimen sequenced was blood. This clonotype was sampled from a woman in her thirties or forties in good health. The chain has TRBV20-1 and TRBJ1-6; 12 nucleotides align to TRBD1. The CDR3 DNA reads TGCAGTGCTAAAAACCCCGGGACAGGGGGCAATTCACCCCTCCACTTT. Protein product: CSAKNPGTGGNSPLHF.